This record looks at one T cell receptor beta chain sequence and its context. Its antigen is unidentified. The V segment lost 5 bases and the J segment 2 bases; nucleotides outside the gene matches: 7. This CDR3 contains 15 residues. Germline-derived CDR1 and CDR2 are LNHDA and SQIVND (reference sequence). PCR amplification relied on 60 Vbeta primers (plus 13 Jbeta primers). Profiling relied on immunoSEQ multiplex PCR, and the TCRdb table lists in-frame clones only, not all of them. The table for this sample gives 50,000 or so clones. This sample is part of a study of cytomegalovirus exposure and HLA in healthy donors. Study-level points and caveats: The availability of immune exposure information extended only to CMV serostatus. Differences between HLA loci emerged in a later analysis of TCR association rates, with DRB1 most and HLA-C fewest. Previous analysis showed most TCR beta V segments were productive about 90% or about 30% of the time. The classifier, whose performance was assessed in both the original and validation cohorts, reportedly diagnosed cytomegalovirus status with high specificity and sensitivity.

V usage is TRBV19 and J usage is TRBJ2-7, with 9 bases that match TRBD1. This sequence was found in a woman between 35 and 50 years old in good health and CMV-seronegative. Material for sequencing was PBMCs. The CDR3 sequence is CASSGYRGPPYEQYF. The CDR3 DNA reads TGTGCCAGTAGTGGGTACAGGGGGCCCCCCTACGAGCAGTACTTC.